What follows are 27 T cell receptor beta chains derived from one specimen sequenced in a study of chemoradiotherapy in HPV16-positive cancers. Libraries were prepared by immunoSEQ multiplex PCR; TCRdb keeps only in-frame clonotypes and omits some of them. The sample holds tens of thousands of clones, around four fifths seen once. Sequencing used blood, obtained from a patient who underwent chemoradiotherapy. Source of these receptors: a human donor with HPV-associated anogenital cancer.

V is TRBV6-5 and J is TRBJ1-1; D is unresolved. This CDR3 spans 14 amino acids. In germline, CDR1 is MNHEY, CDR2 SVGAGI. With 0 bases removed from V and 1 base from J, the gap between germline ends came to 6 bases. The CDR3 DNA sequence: TGTGCCAGCAGTTACTCTAGGCAGAACACTGAAGCTTTCTTT. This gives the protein CASSYSRQNTEAFF.

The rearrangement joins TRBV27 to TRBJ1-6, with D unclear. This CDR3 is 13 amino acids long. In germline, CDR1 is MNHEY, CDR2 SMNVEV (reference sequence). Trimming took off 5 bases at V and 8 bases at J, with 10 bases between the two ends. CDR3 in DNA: TGTGCCAGCAGTCCCACTCCAGATTCACCCCTCCACTTT. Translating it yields CASSPTPDSPLHF.

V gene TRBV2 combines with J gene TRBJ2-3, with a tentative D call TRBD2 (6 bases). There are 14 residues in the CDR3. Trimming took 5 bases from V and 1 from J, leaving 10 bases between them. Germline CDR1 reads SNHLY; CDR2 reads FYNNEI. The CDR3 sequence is CASSPGLRTDTQYF. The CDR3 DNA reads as TGTGCCAGCAGTCCGGGACTTCGCACAGATACGCAGTATTTT.

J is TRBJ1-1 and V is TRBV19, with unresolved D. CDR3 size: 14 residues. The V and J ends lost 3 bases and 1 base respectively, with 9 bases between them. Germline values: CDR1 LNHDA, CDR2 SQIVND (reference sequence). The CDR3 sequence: CASSIGFTNTEAFF. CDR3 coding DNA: TGTGCCAGTAGTATCGGGTTTACGAACACTGAAGCTTTCTTT.

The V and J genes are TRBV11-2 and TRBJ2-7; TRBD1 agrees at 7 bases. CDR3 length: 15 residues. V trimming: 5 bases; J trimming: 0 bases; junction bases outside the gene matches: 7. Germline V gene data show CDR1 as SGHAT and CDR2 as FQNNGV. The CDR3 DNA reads TGTGCCAGCAGCACCCGGACAGGCAGCTCCTACGAGCAGTACTTC. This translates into CASSTRTGSSYEQYF.

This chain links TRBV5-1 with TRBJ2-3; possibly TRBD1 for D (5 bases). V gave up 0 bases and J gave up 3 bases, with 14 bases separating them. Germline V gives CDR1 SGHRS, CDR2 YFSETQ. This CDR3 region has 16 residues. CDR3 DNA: TGCGCCAGCAGCTTGGTTTCAATCAGGGTAACAGATACGCAGTATTTT. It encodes CASSLVSIRVTDTQYF.

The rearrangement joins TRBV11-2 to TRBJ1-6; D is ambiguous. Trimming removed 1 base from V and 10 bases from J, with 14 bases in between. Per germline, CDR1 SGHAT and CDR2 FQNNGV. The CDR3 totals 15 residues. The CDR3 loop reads CASSLVRAGGSPLHF. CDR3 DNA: TGTGCCAGCAGCTTAGTCCGGGCAGGAGGGTCACCCCTCCACTTT.

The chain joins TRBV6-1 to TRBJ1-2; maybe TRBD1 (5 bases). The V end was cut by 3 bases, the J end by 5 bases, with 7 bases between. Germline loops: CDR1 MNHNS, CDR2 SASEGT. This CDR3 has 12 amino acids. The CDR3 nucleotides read TGTGCCAGCAGTGAGGGACCATATGGCTACACCTTC. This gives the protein CASSEGPYGYTF.

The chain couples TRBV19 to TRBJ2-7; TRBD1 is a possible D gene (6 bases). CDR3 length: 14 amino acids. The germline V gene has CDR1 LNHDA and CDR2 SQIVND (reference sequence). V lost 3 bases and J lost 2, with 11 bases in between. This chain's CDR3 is CASSIEQGTYEQYF. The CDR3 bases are TGTGCCAGTAGTATTGAGCAGGGGACCTACGAGCAGTACTTC.

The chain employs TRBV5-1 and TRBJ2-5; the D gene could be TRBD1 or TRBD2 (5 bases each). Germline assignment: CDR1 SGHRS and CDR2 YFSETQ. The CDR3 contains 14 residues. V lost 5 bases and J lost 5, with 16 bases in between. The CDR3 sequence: CASRWDLGVETQYF. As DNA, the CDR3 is TGCGCCAGCAGATGGGACCTCGGGGTTGAGACCCAGTACTTC. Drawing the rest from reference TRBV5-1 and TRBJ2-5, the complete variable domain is KAGVTQTPRYLIKTRGQQVTLSCSPISGHRSVSWYQQTPGQGLQFLFEYFSETQRNKGNFPGRFSGRQFSNSRSEMNVSTLELGDSALYLCASRWDLGVETQYFGPGTRLLVL.

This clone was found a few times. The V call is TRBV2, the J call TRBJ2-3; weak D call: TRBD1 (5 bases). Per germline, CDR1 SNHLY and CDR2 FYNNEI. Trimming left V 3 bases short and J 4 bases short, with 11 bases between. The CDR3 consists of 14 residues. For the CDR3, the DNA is TGTGCCAGCAGTGATAGTGGCAGGGCAGATACGCAGTATTTT. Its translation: CASSDSGRADTQYF.

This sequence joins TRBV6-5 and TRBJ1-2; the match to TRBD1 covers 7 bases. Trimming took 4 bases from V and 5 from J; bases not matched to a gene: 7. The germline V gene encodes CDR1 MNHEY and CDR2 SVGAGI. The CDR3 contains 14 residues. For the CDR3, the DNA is TGTGCCAGCAGTTCTGGGGGACAGAATTATGGCTACACCTTC. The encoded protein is CASSSGGQNYGYTF.

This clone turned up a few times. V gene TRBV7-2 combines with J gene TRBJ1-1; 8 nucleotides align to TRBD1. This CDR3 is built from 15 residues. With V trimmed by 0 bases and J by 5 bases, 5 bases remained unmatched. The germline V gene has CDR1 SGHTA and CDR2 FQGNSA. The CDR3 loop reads CASSLATGGRTEAFF. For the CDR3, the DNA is TGTGCCAGCAGCTTAGCCACAGGGGGAAGGACTGAAGCTTTCTTT.

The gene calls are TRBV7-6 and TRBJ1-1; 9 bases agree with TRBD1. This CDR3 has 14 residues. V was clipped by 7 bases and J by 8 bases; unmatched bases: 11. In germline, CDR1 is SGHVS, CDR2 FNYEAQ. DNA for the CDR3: TGTGCCAGCATTCCGGACAGGGGAGGAATGGAAGCTTTCTTT. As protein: CASIPDRGGMEAFF.

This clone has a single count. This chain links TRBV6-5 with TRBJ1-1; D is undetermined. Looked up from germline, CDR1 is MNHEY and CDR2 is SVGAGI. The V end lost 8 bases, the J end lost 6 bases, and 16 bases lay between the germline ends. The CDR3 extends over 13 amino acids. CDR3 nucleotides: TGTGCCAGCTGTGGGCGCCTGCCCGCTGAAGCTTTCTTT. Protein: CASCGRLPAEAFF.

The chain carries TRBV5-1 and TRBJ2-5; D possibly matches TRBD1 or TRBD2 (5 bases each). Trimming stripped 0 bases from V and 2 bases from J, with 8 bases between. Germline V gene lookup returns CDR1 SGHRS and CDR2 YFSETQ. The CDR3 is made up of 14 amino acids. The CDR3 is CASSLGGVQETQYF. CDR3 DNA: TGCGCCAGCAGCTTGGGAGGGGTGCAAGAGACCCAGTACTTC.

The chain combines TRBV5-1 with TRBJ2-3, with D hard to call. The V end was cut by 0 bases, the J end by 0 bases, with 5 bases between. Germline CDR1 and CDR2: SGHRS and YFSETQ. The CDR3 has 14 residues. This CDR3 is CASSLGASTDTQYF. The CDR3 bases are TGCGCCAGCAGCTTGGGCGCTAGCACAGATACGCAGTATTTT.

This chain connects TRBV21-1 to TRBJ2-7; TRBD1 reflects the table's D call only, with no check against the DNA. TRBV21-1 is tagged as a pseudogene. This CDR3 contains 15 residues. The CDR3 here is CASKQGDRGSYEQYV. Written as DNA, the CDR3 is TGTGCCAGCAAACAAGGGGACAGGGGGTCCTACGAGCAGTACGTC.

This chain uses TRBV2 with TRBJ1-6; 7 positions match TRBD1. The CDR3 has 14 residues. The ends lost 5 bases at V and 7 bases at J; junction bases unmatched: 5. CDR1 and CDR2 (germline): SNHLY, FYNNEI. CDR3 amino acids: CASSQGQKNSPLHF. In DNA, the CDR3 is TGTGCCAGCAGTCAGGGACAGAAAAATTCACCCCTCCACTTT.

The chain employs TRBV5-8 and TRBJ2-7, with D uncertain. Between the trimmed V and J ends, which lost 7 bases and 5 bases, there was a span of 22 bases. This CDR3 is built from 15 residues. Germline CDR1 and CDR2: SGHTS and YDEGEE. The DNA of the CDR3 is TGTGCCAGCCCCACAATCCCGGTGGCCGGCGACGAGCAGTACTTC. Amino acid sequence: CASPTIPVAGDEQYF.

CDR3 loop: CASSLRWDRGYLATNEKLFF. The CDR3 DNA is TGTGCCAGCAGCCTTAGATGGGACAGGGGATACCTTGCAACTAATGAAAAACTGTTTTTT. The J gene is TRBJ1-4, the V gene TRBV28; 10 bases line up with TRBD1. Germline V lookup: CDR1 MDHEN, CDR2 SYDVKM. J was trimmed by 0 bases and V by 6 bases; bases with no gene match: 16. This CDR3 spans 20 amino acids. Supplemented by reference TRBV28 and TRBJ1-4, the full variable domain reads DVKVTQSSRYLVKRTGEKVFLECVQDMDHENMFWYRQDPGLGLRLIYFSYDVKMKEKGDIPEGYSVSREKKERFSLILESASTNQTSMYLCASSLRWDRGYLATNEKLFFGSGTQLSVL.

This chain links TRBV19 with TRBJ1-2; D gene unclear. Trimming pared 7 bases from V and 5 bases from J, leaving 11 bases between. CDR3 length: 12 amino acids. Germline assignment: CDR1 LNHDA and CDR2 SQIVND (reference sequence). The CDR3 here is CASTRAAYGYTF. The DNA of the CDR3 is TGTGCCAGTACGCGGGCAGCGTATGGCTACACCTTC. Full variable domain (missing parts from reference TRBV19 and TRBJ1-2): DGGITQSPKYLFRKEGQNVTLSCEQNLNHDAMYWYRQDPGQGLRLIYYSQIVNDFQKGDIAEGYSVSREKKESFPLTVTSAQKNPTAFYLCASTRAAYGYTFGSGTRLTVV.

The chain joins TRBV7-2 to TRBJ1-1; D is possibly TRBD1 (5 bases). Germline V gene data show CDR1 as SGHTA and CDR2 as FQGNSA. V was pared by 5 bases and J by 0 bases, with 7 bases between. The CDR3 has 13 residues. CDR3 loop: CASSRQLNTEAFF. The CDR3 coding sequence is TGTGCCAGCAGCCGACAGCTGAACACTGAAGCTTTCTTT.

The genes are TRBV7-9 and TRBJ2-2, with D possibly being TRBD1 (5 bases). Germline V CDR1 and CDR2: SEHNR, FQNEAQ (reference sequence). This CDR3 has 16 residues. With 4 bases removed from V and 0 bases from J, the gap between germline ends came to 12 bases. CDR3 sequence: CASSSPVRANTGELFF. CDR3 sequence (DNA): TGTGCCAGCAGCTCCCCCGTCAGGGCGAACACCGGGGAGCTGTTTTTT.

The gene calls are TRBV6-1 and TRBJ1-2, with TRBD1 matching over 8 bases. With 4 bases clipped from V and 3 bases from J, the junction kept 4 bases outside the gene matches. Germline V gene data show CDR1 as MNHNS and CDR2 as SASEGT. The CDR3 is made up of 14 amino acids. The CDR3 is CASSVRTGYYGYTF. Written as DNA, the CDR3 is TGTGCCAGCAGTGTAAGGACAGGGTACTATGGCTACACCTTC.

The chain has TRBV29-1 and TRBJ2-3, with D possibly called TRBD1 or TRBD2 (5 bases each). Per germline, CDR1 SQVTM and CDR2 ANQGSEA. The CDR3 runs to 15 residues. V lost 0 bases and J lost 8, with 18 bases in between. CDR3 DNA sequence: TGCAGCGTTGAAGATCTAAGGGGACCCGAAGGTACGCAGTATTTT. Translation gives CSVEDLRGPEGTQYF.

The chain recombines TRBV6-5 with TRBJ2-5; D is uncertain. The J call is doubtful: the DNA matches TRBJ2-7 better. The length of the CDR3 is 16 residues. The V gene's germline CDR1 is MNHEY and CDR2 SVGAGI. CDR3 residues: CASSYSGTSFPYEQYF. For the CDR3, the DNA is TGTGCCAGCAGTTACTCCGGCACTTCTTTTCCCTACGAGCAGTACTTC.